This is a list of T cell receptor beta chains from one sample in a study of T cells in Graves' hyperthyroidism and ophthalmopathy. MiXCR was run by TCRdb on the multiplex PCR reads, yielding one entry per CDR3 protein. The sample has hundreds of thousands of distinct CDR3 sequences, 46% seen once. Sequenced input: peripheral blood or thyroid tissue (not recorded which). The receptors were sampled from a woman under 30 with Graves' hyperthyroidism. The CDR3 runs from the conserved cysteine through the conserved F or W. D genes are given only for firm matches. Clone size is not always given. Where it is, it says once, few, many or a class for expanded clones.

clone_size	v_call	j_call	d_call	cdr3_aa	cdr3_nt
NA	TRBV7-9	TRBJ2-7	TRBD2	CASSLELAGGATYEQYF	TGTGCCAGCAGCTTGGAACTAGCGGGAGGAGCTACCTACGAGCAGTACTTC
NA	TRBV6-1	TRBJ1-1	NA	CATQDGKETEAFF	TGTGCCACACAAGACGGGAAGGAGACTGAAGCTTTCTTT
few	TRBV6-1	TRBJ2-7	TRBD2	CASSSEGGSGYEQYF	TGTGCCAGCAGTTCGGAGGGCGGGAGTGGTTACGAGCAGTACTTC
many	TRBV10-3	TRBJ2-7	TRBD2	CAIGRTSGTYEQYF	TGTGCCATCGGCAGGACTAGCGGAACCTACGAGCAGTACTTC
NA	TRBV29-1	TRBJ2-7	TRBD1	CSARQGGAGASYEQYF	TGCAGCGCTAGACAGGGGGGGGCAGGGGCTTCCTACGAGCAGTACTTC
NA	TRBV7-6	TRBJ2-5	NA	CASSLTRDQETQYF	TGTGCCAGCAGCCTGACTAGGGACCAAGAGACCCAGTACTTC
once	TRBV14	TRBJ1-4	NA	CASSHRQVDEKLFF	TGTGCCAGCAGCCACCGACAGGTCGATGAAAAACTGTTTTTT
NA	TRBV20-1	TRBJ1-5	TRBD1	CSAIIGTGGQPQHF	TGCAGTGCTATTATCGGGACAGGGGGACAGCCCCAGCATTTT
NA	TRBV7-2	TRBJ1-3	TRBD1	CASSLVGGQGGNTIYF	TGTGCCAGCAGCTTAGTGGGGGGACAGGGCGGAAACACCATATATTTT
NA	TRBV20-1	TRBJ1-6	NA	CSARVPGSPLHF	TGCAGTGCTAGAGTCCCCGGTTCACCCCTCCACTTT
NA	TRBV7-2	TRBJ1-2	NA	CASSQVPPEDYGYTF	TGTGCCAGCAGCCAAGTACCCCCAGAGGACTATGGCTACACCTTC
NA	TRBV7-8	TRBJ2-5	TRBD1	CASSSRTGGAETQYF	TGTGCCAGCAGCTCCCGGACAGGGGGCGCGGAGACCCAGTACTTC
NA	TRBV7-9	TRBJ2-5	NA	CASSLGSTPGETQYF	TGTGCCAGCAGCTTAGGTTCTACCCCGGGGGAGACCCAGTACTTC
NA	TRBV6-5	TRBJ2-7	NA	CAISYSISDSHEQYF	TGTGCCATCAGTTACTCGATAAGCGACTCCCACGAGCAGTACTTC
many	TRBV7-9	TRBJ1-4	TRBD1	CASSFDRGNEKLFF	TGTGCCAGCAGCTTCGACAGGGGAAATGAAAAACTGTTTTTT
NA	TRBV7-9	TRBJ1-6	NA	CASSSDGGDDSPLPF	TGTGCCAGCAGCTCAGACGGAGGGGATGATTCACCCCTCCCCTTT
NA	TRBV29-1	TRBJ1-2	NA	CSVVADAKPGGYTF	TGCAGCGTTGTGGCGGACGCAAAGCCGGGGGGCTACACCTTC
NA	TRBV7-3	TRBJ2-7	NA	CARPSATYEQYF	TGTGCTAGACCTAGCGCAACCTACGAGCAGTACTTC
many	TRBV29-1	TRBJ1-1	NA	CSVQGGTEAFF	TGCAGCGTACAGGGCGGCACTGAAGCTTTCTTT
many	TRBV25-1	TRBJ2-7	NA	CASSPPASYEQYF	TGTGCCAGCAGTCCCCCGGCCTCATACGAGCAGTACTTC
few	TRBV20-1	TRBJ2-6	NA	CSASRRFSGANVLTF	TGCAGTGCTAGCCGAAGGTTCTCTGGGGCCAACGTCCTGACTTTC
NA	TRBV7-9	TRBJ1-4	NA	CASSLVMGPGEKLFF	TGTGCCAGCAGCTTAGTTATGGGACCGGGGGAAAAACTGTTTTTT
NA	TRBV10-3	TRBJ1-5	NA	CAISSRDSGRGQPQHF	TGTGCCATCAGTAGCCGGGACTCCGGACGCGGTCAGCCCCAGCATTTT
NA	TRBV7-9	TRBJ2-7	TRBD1	CASSSLDRERYEQYF	TGTGCCAGCAGCTCGCTCGACAGGGAGCGCTACGAGCAGTACTTC
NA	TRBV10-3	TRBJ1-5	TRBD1	CAISESNRGTYEHF	TGTGCCATCAGTGAGTCGAACAGGGGGACCTACGAGCATTTT
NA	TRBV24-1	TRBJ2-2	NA	CATSDPYQGNTGELFF	TGTGCCACCAGTGACCCCTACCAGGGCAACACCGGGGAGCTGTTTTTT